Only one count was recorded for the clone carrying this TCR beta chain. This sample is part of a study of blood T cell repertoires in COVID-19. About the research overall: Sample material is recorded as cDNA or gDNA derived from T cells, B-cell-depleted T cells, or PBMCs.

In the study's own analysis: Nucleated cell counts were estimated from reference gene primer amplification. The table came from immunoSEQ multiplex PCR; TCRdb's copy has only in-frame clones and leaves some out. V and J calls and clone size are given by that table; D and trimming were obtained from the DNA. Of hundreds of thousands of clones in the sample, roughly 88% were seen once. Germline V gives CDR1 MNHEY, CDR2 SVGAGI. The CDR3 is made up of 14 amino acids. The V and J ends lost 7 bases and 6 bases respectively, with 17 bases between them. The J gene is TRBJ2-3, the V gene TRBV6-5; D remains unclear. The source of this sequence is a woman between 45 and 65 years old with COVID-19, enrolled during active disease. Sequenced: peripheral blood. In nucleotides, the CDR3 is TGTGCCAGCAAGATGGCAGAGAGGCGGGATACGCAGTATTTT. Amino acids: CASKMAERRDTQYF.